These T cell receptor beta chains were read from a single sample in a study of blood T cell dynamics during melanoma immunotherapy. Assay used: immunoSEQ multiplex PCR; TCRdb lists only in-frame clones, some missing. This sample yields approximately 11,000 clones, of which over 85% are seen a single time; around 24% belongs to the top ten. Material: blood, obtained from a patient treated with checkpoint blockade. These receptors were obtained from a human donor with melanoma. CDR3s include the opening cysteine and the closing phenylalanine or tryptophan. D genes are given only for firm matches. The size field is filled for only some rows; it gives once, few, many or a size class.

v_call: TRBV6-5
clone_size: .
j_call: TRBJ1-1
d_call: TRBD1
cdr3_aa: CASSYQGQTNTEAFF
cdr3_nt: TGTGCCAGCAGTTACCAGGGACAGACGAACACTGAAGCTTTCTTT

v_call: TRBV19
clone_size: .
j_call: TRBJ2-2
d_call: .
cdr3_aa: CTSVAGDRYTGELFF
cdr3_nt: .

v_call: TRBV5-4
clone_size: once
j_call: TRBJ2-7
d_call: TRBD2
cdr3_aa: CASSTPGTSGREVYF
cdr3_nt: TGTGCCAGCAGCACCCCCGGGACTAGCGGGAGGGAGGTGTACTTC

v_call: TRBV6-1
clone_size: .
j_call: TRBJ2-1
d_call: .
cdr3_aa: CASSENWAATYNEQFF
cdr3_nt: TGTGCCAGCAGTGAAAACTGGGCGGCGACCTACAATGAGCAGTTCTTC

v_call: TRBV7-3
clone_size: few
j_call: TRBJ1-1
d_call: .
cdr3_aa: CASSLNTRDRQAFF
cdr3_nt: TGTGCCAGCAGCTTAAACACCCGCGACAGGCAAGCTTTCTTT

v_call: TRBV6-5
clone_size: .
j_call: TRBJ1-2
d_call: .
cdr3_aa: CASSSRTVNYGYTF
cdr3_nt: TGTGCCAGCAGTTCCCGGACAGTTAACTATGGCTACACCTTC

v_call: TRBV4-3
clone_size: .
j_call: TRBJ1-5
d_call: .
cdr3_aa: CASSQVVGLSNQPQHF
cdr3_nt: TGCGCCAGCAGCCAAGTCGTAGGACTTAGCAATCAGCCCCAGCATTTT

v_call: TRBV28
clone_size: .
j_call: TRBJ2-7
d_call: TRBD2
cdr3_aa: CASSIPSSGGGEQYF
cdr3_nt: TGTGCCAGCAGTATCCCTTCTAGCGGGGGTGGGGAGCAGTACTTC

v_call: TRBV28
clone_size: .
j_call: TRBJ2-5
d_call: .
cdr3_aa: CASIPRGQETQYF
cdr3_nt: TGTGCCAGCATCCCCCGCGGGCAAGAGACCCAGTACTTC

v_call: TRBV6-5
clone_size: .
j_call: TRBJ1-1
d_call: TRBD1
cdr3_aa: CASSYVGTGGAFF
cdr3_nt: TGTGCCAGCAGTTACGTCGGGACAGGGGGTGCTTTCTTT

v_call: TRBV5-1
clone_size: few
j_call: TRBJ1-6
d_call: .
cdr3_aa: CASSFGTDANSPLHF
cdr3_nt: TGCGCCAGCAGCTTTGGGACGGACGCGAATTCACCCCTCCACTTT

v_call: TRBV28
clone_size: .
j_call: TRBJ1-2
d_call: .
cdr3_aa: CASSQTNRLAYGYTF
cdr3_nt: TGTGCCAGCAGTCAAACGAACAGGCTGGCCTATGGCTACACCTTC

v_call: TRBV14
clone_size: .
j_call: TRBJ2-7
d_call: TRBD2
cdr3_aa: CASSPGLAYEQYF
cdr3_nt: TGTGCCAGCAGCCCGGGACTAGCCTACGAGCAGTACTTC

v_call: TRBV29-1
clone_size: once
j_call: TRBJ2-1
d_call: .
cdr3_aa: CSVEPHRAERYNEQFF
cdr3_nt: TGCAGCGTTGAGCCCCATAGAGCGGAACGCTACAATGAGCAGTTCTTC

v_call: TRBV7-9
clone_size: .
j_call: TRBJ2-7
d_call: TRBD2
cdr3_aa: CASSLAGTRNEQYF
cdr3_nt: TGTGCCAGCAGCTTAGCGGGGACTAGGAACGAGCAGTACTTC

v_call: TRBV6-1
clone_size: .
j_call: TRBJ2-7
d_call: TRBD1
cdr3_aa: CASRTGTGGSYEQYF
cdr3_nt: TGTGCCAGCAGGACCGGGACAGGGGGCTCCTACGAGCAGTACTTC

v_call: TRBV7-2
clone_size: .
j_call: TRBJ1-4
d_call: .
cdr3_aa: CASSPQFSDLNEKLFF
cdr3_nt: TGTGCCAGCAGCCCCCAATTCTCAGATCTTAATGAAAAACTGTTTTTT

v_call: TRBV15
clone_size: few
j_call: TRBJ2-2
d_call: .
cdr3_aa: CATSRDSPGVPGELFF
cdr3_nt: TGTGCCACCAGCAGAGATTCCCCAGGGGTTCCCGGGGAGCTGTTTTTT

v_call: TRBV7-3
clone_size: .
j_call: TRBJ1-3
d_call: .
cdr3_aa: CASSPQPPGASGNTIYF
cdr3_nt: TGTGCCAGCAGCCCCCAACCCCCGGGGGCCTCTGGAAACACCATATATTTT

v_call: TRBV6-5
clone_size: .
j_call: TRBJ1-4
d_call: .
cdr3_aa: CASSPSLGGREKLFF
cdr3_nt: TGTGCCAGCAGTCCAAGCCTCGGAGGGAGGGAAAAACTGTTTTTT

v_call: TRBV30
clone_size: .
j_call: TRBJ1-5
d_call: .
cdr3_aa: CAWSPDSNQPQHF
cdr3_nt: TGTGCCTGGAGCCCGGATAGCAATCAGCCCCAGCATTTT

v_call: TRBV4-1
clone_size: few
j_call: TRBJ1-1
d_call: .
cdr3_aa: CASSLPGPRGVGTEAFF
cdr3_nt: TGCGCCAGCAGCCTCCCAGGGCCCCGGGGGGTTGGGACTGAAGCTTTCTTT